This T cell receptor (beta chain) emerged from a study of CXCR3-negative and CXCR3-positive naive CD8 T cells (dated by TCRdb to 2018 to 2020). About the study as a whole: Roughly 130 million TRB reads were obtained in total, roughly 1.5 +/- 0.3 million reads per library. Data from 11 donors, pooled across two independent experiments, went into the diversity and physicochemical repertoire analyses. TRBV-TRBJ cluster analysis included naive subsets from 5 or 6 donors and memory cells from 3 donors. Overall results and qualifications from the work: Surface CD5, linked to self-reactivity in mice, was comparable between naive subsets; TCR interaction strength was therefore also inferred from TRB CDR3 physicochemical properties. TRB CDR3s from CXCR3-positive naive cells showed higher hydrophobicity (lower Kidera factor 4), lower energy, and higher strength and volume indices than CXCR3-negative naive cells. TRBV-TRBJ usage was similar between naive CXCR3-negative and CXCR3-positive cells from the same donor, while memory cells showed distinct patterns. Comparably high repertoire diversity was found in both naive subsets, whereas much lower repertoire diversity was found in memory CD8+ T cells. Freshly isolated PBMCs were used for most assays because CXCR3 expression went down partially after cryopreservation.

Details on this clonotype: It lacks a known antigen.

The sequencing machine was a NextSeq 550. The Human TCR Profiling Kit (MiLaboratory) was used to prepare UMI-labeled 5' RACE TRB cDNA libraries. cDNA synthesis used the entire amount of extracted RNA, and PCR amplification then used the entire amount of cDNA produced. Libraries were prepared in parallel with an identical number of PCR cycles. Concerning the study's data processing: With a minimum of two reads required per UMI, MIGEC and MiXCR pulled out about 49,000 +/- 11,000 unique UMI-labeled TRB cDNA molecules from each library. An average of approximately 40,000 +/- 10,000 functional in-frame TRB CDR3 nucleotide clonotypes without stop codons was found per library. Diversity metrics, including normalized Shannon-Wiener and Chao1, were computed in VDJtools after downsampling to 5000 UMI-labeled TRB molecules per sample. Clonotype-size-weighted physicochemical properties of the central five CDR3 residues (interaction energy, strength, volume and Kidera factor 4) were computed in VDJtools. After TCRdb reprocessed the reads, each CDR3 protein sequence was kept as one row, without DNA. It is TCRdb's table, rather than the study itself, that gives the V and J calls and clone size. The sample table on file contains around 63,000 distinct CDR3 sequences. The ten largest clonotypes hold around 0.75% of the sample.

Each CD8+ T cell subset was flow-sorted in triplicate, and some 310,000 cells per subset were placed directly into RLT lysis buffer. To exclude memory contaminants, naive CD8+ T cells were stringently defined as CD45RO-CCR7+CD27+CD95-. Standard density gradient centrifugation was used to isolate peripheral blood mononuclear cells from buffy coats. A FACSAria III was used to flow-sort naive CD8+ T cells into CXCR3-negative and CXCR3-positive populations. An RNeasy Mini Kit was used to extract total RNA from the sorted cells. Sequencing was done on a sample of naive CXCR3+ CD8+ T cells from blood. What this sample's cell subset or site label stands for: CD45RO-CCR7+CD27+CD95- naive CD8+ T cells expressing CXCR3 (TNR3+). This receptor was obtained from a human donor in good health. Some clones in this sample may be carry-over from other donors' samples.

The CDR3 here reads CASSWGGANYGYTF. The chain joins TRBV6-6 to TRBJ1-2; with no DNA, the TCRdb D assignment of TRBD1 cannot be verified. As encoded in the germline V gene (reference sequence), CDR1 is MNHNY while CDR2 is SVGAGI. There are 14 amino acids in the CDR3, from cysteine to phenylalanine inclusive. The DNA sequence is not available.